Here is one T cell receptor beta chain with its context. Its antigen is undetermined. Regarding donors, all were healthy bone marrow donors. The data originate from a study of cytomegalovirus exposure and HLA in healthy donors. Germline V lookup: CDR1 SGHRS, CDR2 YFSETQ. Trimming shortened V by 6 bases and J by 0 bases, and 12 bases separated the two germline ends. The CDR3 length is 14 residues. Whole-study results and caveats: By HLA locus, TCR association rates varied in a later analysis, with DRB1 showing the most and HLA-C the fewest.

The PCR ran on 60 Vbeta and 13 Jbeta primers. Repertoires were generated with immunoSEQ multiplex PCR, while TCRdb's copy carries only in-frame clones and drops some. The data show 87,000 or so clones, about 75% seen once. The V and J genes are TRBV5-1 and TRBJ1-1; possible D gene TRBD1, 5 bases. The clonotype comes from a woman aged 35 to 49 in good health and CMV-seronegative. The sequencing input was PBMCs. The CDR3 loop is CASNTGGMNTEAFF. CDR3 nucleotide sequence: TGCGCCAGCAACACAGGAGGGATGAACACTGAAGCTTTCTTT.